A selection of T cell receptor beta chains follows, all from one sample in a study of technical replicates of blood from a handful of donors. Data came from immunoSEQ multiplex PCR; TCRdb stores just in-frame clones and leaves some out. The sample lists around 90,000 clones; 94% were seen once. The sample comprised T cells isolated from PBMCs. These receptors all come from a human donor in good health. Each CDR3 is given with its conserved first and last residue. The D gene is left open where the match is weak. A row's size may be missing; if present it is once, few, many or a size class.

TRBV4-1	TRBJ2-5	TRBD2	-	TGCGCCAGCAGCCGAAACCAATCCGGGACTAGCGGGGAGGAGGAGGGAAAAGAGACCCAGTACTTC	CASSRNQSGTSGEEEGKETQYF
TRBV19	TRBJ1-5	-	-	TGTGCCAGTAGTATAGATAACGAGGCTCAGCCCCAGCATTTT	CASSIDNEAQPQHF
TRBV6-5	TRBJ2-3	-	-	TGTGCCAGCAGTTACCTGGGACTCCTACGCACAGATACGCAGTATTTT	CASSYLGLLRTDTQYF
TRBV5-6	TRBJ1-3	-	once	TGTGCCAGCAGCTTGTATTTCTCCTCTGGAAACACCATATATTTT	CASSLYFSSGNTIYF
TRBV9	TRBJ2-3	TRBD2	-	TGTGCCAGCAGCCTCAGCGGGAGTGTGACAGATACGCAGTATTTT	CASSLSGSVTDTQYF
TRBV5-6	TRBJ2-7	-	-	TGTGCCAGCAGCACACTTCCTAGCGCGCCCAACGAGCAGTACTTC	CASSTLPSAPNEQYF
TRBV10-3	TRBJ1-1	TRBD1	-	TGTGCCATCAGTGAGAGGGACAGGGGCGAGAACACTGAAGCTTTCTTT	CAISERDRGENTEAFF
TRBV5-1	TRBJ2-3	TRBD2	-	TGCGCCAGCAGCTTGGGGGAGGGAGGAGTGACAGATACGCAGTATTTT	CASSLGEGGVTDTQYF
TRBV30	TRBJ1-4	-	-	TGTGCCTGGAGTGTACGACTAGAAAATGAAAAACTGTTTTTT	CAWSVRLENEKLFF
TRBV2	TRBJ2-1	TRBD2	-	TGTGCCAGCAGTGGAGCGCGGCTAGCGGGAGAGAATGAGCAGTTCTTC	CASSGARLAGENEQFF
TRBV6-1	TRBJ1-2	TRBD1	-	TGTGCCAGCAGTGAAGGGACAGGGGTCATAGCTAACTATGGCTACACCTTC	CASSEGTGVIANYGYTF
TRBV9	TRBJ2-5	-	-	TGTGCCAGCAGCGTAGGCCCAGAAGAGACCCAGTACTTC	CASSVGPEETQYF
TRBV7-3	TRBJ2-7	-	-	TGTGCCAGCAGCTTTAGCGGATTCTCCTACGAGCAGTACTTC	CASSFSGFSYEQYF
TRBV7-6	TRBJ1-1	TRBD1	-	TGTGCCAGCAGCGCCCATCAGGGGGCTGAAGCTTTCTTT	CASSAHQGAEAFF
TRBV14	TRBJ2-7	-	-	TGTGCCAGCAGCCAAGATTTAGGGGGAGACGAGCAGTACTTC	CASSQDLGGDEQYF
TRBV11-2	TRBJ2-3	-	-	TGTGCCAGCAGCTTTACGCGGGGTAGCACAGATACGCAGTATTTT	CASSFTRGSTDTQYF
TRBV7-9	TRBJ1-2	TRBD1	-	TGTGCCAGCAGCTTCCAGGACAGGGTGGATGGCTACACCTTC	CASSFQDRVDGYTF
TRBV6-5	TRBJ2-7	-	-	TGTGCCAGCAGTTACGGTGAGCTACCCTACGAGCAGTACTTC	CASSYGELPYEQYF
TRBV5-6	TRBJ2-3	TRBD1	-	TGTGCCAGCAGCATCCCCGGGACAGGGGACTTCCTCACAGATACGCAGTATTTT	CASSIPGTGDFLTDTQYF
TRBV7-2	TRBJ1-3	-	once	TGTGCCAGCAGCTTATGGTTGGGCGACACCATATATTTT	CASSLWLGDTIYF
TRBV28	TRBJ2-7	TRBD2	-	TGTGCCAGCGTATCGAGCGGGAGCTCCTACGAGCAGTACTTC	CASVSSGSSYEQYF
TRBV7-3	TRBJ1-1	-	-	TGTGCCAGCAGCACTGGCTCAGGGACTGAAGCTTTCTTT	CASSTGSGTEAFF
TRBV2	TRBJ2-3	TRBD2	-	TGTGCCAGCAGTGAAGTTGGGGGACTAGCGGGAGACAACACAGATACGCAGTATTTT	CASSEVGGLAGDNTDTQYF
TRBV30	TRBJ2-1	TRBD2	-	TGTGCCTGGAGCGCCGGGACTAGCCCGTTCTTC	CAWSAGTSPFF